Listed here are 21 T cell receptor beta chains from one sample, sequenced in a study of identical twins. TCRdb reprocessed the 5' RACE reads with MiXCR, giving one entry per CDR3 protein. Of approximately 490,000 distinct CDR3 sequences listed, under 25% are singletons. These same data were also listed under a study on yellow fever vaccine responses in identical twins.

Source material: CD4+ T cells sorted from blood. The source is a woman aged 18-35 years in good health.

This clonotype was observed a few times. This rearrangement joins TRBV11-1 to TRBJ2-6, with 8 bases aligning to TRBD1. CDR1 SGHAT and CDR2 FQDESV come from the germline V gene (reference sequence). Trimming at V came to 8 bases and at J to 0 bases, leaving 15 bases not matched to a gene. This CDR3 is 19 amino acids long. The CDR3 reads CASARWATGADSGANVLTF. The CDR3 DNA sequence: TGTGCCAGCGCGAGGTGGGCGACAGGGGCCGACTCTGGGGCCAACGTCCTGACTTTC.

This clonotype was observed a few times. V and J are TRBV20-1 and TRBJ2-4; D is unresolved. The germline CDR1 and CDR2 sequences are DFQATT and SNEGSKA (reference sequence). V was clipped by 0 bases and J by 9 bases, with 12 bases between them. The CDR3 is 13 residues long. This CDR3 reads CSAREVMGVIQYF. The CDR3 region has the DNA TGCAGTGCTAGAGAGGTTATGGGTGTCATTCAGTACTTC.

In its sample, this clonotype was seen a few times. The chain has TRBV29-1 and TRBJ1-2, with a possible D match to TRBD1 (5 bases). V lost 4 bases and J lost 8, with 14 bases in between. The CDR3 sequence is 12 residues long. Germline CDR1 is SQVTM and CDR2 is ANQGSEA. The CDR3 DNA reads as TGCAGCGTTGTCTTCGGGGCAAGGGGCTACACCTTC. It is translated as CSVVFGARGYTF.

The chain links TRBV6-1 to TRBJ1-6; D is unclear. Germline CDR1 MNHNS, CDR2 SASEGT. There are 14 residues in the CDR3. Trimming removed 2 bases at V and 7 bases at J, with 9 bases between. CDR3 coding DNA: TGTGCCAGCAGTGAACGTCGGCTAAATTCACCCCTCCACTTT. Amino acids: CASSERRLNSPLHF.

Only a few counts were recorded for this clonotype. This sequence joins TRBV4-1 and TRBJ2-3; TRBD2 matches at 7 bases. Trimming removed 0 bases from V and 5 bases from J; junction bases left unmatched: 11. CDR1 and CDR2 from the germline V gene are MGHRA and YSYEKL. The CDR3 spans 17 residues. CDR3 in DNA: TGCGCCAGCAGCCAAGATGGCCCGGGGGGATGGAGAGATACGCAGTATTTT. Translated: CASSQDGPGGWRDTQYF.

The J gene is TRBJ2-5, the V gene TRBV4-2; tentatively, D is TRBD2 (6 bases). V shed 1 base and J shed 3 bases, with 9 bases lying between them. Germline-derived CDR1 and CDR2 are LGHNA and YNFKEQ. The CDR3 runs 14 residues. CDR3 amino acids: CASSQATRKETQYF. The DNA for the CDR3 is TGTGCCAGCAGCCAAGCGACTAGAAAAGAGACCCAGTACTTC.

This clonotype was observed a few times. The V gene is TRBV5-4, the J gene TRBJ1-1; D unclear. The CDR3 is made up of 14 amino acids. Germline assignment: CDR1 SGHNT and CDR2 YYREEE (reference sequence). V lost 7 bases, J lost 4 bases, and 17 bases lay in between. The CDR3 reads CASFTAGRATEAFF. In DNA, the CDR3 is TGTGCCAGCTTCACGGCGGGTCGGGCCACTGAAGCTTTCTTT.

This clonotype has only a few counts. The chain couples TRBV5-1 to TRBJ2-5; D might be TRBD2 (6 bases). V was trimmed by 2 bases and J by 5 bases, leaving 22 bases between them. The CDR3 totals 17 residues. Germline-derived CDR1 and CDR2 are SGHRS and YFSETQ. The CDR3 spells CASSFGPGVKWRETQYF. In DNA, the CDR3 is TGCGCCAGCAGCTTCGGACCGGGAGTAAAGTGGCGGGAGACCCAGTACTTC. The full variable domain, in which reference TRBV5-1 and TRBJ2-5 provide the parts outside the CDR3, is KAGVTQTPRYLIKTRGQQVTLSCSPISGHRSVSWYQQTPGQGLQFLFEYFSETQRNKGNFPGRFSGRQFSNSRSEMNVSTLELGDSALYLCASSFGPGVKWRETQYFGPGTRLLVL.

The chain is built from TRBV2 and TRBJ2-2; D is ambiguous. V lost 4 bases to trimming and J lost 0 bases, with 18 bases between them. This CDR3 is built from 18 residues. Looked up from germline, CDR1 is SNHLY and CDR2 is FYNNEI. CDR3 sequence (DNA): TGTGCCAGCAGTGGGTTCCCCTGGCAAGGATCGAACACCGGGGAGCTGTTTTTT. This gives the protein CASSGFPWQGSNTGELFF.

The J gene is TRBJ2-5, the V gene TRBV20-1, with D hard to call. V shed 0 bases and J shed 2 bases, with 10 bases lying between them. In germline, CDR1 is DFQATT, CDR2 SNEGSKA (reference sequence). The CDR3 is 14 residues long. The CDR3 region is CSAREVARQETQYF. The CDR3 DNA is TGCAGTGCTAGAGAAGTGGCGCGACAAGAGACCCAGTACTTC.

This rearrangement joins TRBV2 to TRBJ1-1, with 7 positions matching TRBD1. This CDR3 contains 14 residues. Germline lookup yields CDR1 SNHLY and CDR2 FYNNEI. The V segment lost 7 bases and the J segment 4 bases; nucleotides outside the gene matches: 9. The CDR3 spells CASTPQGSVTEAFF. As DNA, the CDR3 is TGTGCCAGCACCCCACAGGGGTCGGTCACTGAAGCTTTCTTT.

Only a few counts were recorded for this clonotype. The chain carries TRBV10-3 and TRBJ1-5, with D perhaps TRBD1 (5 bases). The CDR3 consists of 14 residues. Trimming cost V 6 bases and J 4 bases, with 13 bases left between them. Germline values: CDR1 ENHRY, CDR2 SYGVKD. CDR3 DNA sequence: TGTGCCATCAGCCAAACAGGAAATAATCAGCCCCAGCATTTT. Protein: CAISQTGNNQPQHF.

CDR3 sequence: CASSSLSGSSYGYTF. The CDR3 coding sequence is TGTGCCAGCAGCTCACTCTCAGGGTCGAGCTATGGCTACACCTTC. V usage is TRBV5-5 and J usage is TRBJ1-2, with a possible D match to TRBD1 (5 bases). V gave up 3 bases and J gave up 4 bases, with 16 bases separating them. Germline CDR1 and CDR2: SGHKS and YYEKEE (reference sequence). There are 15 residues in the CDR3.

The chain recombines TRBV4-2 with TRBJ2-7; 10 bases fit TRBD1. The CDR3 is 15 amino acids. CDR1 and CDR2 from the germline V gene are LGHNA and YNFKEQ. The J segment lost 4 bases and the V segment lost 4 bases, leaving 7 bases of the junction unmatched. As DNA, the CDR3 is TGTGCCAGCAGCCCCCCGGGACAGGGGCCTTACGAGCAGTACGTC. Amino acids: CASSPPGQGPYEQYV.

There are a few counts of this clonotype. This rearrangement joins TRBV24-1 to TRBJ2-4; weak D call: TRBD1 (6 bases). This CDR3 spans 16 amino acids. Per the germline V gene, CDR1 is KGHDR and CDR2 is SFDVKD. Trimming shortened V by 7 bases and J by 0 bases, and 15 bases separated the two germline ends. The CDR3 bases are TGTGCCACCAGCGAGAGTGGACAGCTAGCCAAAAACATTCAGTACTTC. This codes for CATSESGQLAKNIQYF.

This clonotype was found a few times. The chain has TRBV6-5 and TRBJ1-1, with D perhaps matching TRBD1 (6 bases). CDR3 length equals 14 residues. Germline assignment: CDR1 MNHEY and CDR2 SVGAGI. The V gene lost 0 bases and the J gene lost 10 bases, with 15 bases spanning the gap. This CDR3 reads CASSYSIGGQRAFF. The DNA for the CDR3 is TGTGCCAGCAGTTACTCGATAGGGGGTCAGCGAGCTTTCTTT.

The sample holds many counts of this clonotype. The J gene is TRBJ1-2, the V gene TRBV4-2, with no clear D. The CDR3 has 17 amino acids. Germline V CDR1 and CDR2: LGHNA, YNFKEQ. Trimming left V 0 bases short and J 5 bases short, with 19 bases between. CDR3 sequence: CASSQEGGTVPIYGYTF. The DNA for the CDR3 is TGTGCCAGCAGCCAAGAAGGAGGCACCGTACCCATATATGGCTACACCTTC.

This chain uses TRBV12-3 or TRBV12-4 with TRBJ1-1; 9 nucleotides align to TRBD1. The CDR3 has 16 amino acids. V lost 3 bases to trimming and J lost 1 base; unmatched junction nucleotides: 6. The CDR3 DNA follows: TGTGCCAGCAGTTTGGGACAGGGTTGGGAGAACACTGAAGCTTTCTTT. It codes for CASSLGQGWENTEAFF.

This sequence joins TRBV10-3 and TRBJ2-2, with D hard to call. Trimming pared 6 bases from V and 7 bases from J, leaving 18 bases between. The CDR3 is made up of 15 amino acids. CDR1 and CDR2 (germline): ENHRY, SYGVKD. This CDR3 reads CAIREPDRVFGELFF. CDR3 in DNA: TGTGCCATCAGAGAGCCGGACCGAGTATTCGGGGAGCTGTTTTTT.

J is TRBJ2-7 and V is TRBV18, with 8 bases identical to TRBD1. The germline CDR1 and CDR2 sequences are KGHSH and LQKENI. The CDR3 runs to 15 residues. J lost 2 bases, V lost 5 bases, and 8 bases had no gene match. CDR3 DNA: TGTGCCAGCTCATCTACAGGGGGACAAGCCTACGAGCAGTACTTC. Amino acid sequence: CASSSTGGQAYEQYF.

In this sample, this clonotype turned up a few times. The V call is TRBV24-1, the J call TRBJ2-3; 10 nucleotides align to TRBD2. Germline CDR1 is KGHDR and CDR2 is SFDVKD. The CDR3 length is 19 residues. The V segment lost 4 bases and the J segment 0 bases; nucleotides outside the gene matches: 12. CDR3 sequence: CATSDPLSSGSSSTDTQYF. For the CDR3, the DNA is TGTGCCACCAGTGACCCTCTTTCTAGCGGGAGTAGTAGCACAGATACGCAGTATTTT.